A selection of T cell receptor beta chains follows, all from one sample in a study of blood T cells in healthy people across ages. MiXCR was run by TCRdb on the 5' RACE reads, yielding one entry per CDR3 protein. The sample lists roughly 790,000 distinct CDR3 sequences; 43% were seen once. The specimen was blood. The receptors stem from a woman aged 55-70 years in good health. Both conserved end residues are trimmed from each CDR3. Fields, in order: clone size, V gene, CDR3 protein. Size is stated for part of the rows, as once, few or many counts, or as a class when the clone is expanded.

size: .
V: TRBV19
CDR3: ASRGTVETQY

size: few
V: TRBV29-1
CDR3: SVTTGGSTDTQY

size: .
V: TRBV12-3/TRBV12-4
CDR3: AGSADRVYGYT

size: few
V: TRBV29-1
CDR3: SVMGTGGTYNEQF

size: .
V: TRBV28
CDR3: ASSPTTGGGSGELF

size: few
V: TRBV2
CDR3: ASSAHSEFNYGYT

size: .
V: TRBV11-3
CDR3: ASSFGADSPLH

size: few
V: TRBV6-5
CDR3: ASIKLGGGLQETQY

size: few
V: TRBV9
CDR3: ASSPWLYNEQF

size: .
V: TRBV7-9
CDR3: ASSLGDSGTYEQY

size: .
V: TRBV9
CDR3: ASSVDWTDTQY

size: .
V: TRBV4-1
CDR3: ASSQGNQLVQF

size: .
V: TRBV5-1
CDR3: ASSLALTGGGSYEQY

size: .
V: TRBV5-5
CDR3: ASSPEGSGNEKLF

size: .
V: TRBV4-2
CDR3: ASSQGGAGGGNTEAF

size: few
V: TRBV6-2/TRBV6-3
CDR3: ASSYSGQTNEKLF

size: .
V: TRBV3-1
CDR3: ASSQSRDRAITEAF

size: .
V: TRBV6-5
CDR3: ASSYPIARGGRGNQPQH

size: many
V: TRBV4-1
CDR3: ASSQETGSSHGYT

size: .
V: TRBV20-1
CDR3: SAGVAGMSYEQY

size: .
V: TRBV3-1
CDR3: ASSSGWTSHTQY

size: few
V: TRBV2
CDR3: ASSGAGDTQY

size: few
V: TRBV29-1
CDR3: SGGLAAEQY

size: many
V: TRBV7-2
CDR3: ASSLGGDPADTQY

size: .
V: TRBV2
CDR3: ASSGSVGTGELF

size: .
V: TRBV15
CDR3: ATSRVRDGWETQF

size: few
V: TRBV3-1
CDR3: ASSGGVPVNEQF